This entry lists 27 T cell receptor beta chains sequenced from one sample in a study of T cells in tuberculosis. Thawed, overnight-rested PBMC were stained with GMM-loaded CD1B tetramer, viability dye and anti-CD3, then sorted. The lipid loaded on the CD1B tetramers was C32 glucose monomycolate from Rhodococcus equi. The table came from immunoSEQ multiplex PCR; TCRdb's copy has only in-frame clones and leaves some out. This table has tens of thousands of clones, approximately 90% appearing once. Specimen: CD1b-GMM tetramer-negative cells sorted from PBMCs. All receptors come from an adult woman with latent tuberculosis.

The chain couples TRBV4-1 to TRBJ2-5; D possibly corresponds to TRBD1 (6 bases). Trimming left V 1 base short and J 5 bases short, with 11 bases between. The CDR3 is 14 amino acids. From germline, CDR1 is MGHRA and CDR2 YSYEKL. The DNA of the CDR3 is TGCGCCAGCAGCCAAGGTACAGGGTTGGAGACCCAGTACTTC. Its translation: CASSQGTGLETQYF.

Written as DNA, the CDR3 is TGTGCCAGCAGCCAAGATACGGGGAGGGGGACTAGCACAGATACGCAGTATTTT. It codes for CASSQDTGRGTSTDTQYF. This chain links TRBV14 with TRBJ2-3; a possible D gene is TRBD2 (7 bases). V lost 0 bases, J lost 0 bases, and 16 bases lay in between. The CDR3 has 18 amino acids. Germline CDR1 is SGHDN and CDR2 is FVKESK.

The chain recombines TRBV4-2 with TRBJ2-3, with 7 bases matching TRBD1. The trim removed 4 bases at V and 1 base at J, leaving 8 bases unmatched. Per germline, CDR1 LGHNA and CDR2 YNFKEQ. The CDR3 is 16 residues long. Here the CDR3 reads CASSPRQGLGTDTQYF. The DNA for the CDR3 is TGTGCCAGCAGCCCCCGACAGGGTTTAGGCACAGATACGCAGTATTTT.

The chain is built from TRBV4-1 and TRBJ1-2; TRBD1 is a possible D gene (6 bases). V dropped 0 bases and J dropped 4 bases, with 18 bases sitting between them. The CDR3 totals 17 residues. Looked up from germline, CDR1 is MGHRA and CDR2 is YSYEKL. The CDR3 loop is CASSQEKGWTEIYGYTF. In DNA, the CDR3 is TGCGCCAGCAGCCAAGAAAAGGGATGGACAGAAATCTATGGCTACACCTTC.

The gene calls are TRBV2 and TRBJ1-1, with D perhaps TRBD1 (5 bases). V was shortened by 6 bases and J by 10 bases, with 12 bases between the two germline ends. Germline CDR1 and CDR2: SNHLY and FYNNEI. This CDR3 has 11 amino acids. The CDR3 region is CASSSAGGAFF. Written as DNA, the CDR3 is TGTGCCAGCAGCAGCGCGGGGGGAGCTTTCTTT.

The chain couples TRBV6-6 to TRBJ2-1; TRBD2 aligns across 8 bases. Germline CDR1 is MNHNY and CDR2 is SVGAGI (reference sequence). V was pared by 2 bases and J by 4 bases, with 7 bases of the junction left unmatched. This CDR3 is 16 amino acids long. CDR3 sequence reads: CASSYEGGGRYNEQFF. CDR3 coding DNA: TGTGCCAGCAGTTACGAGGGCGGGGGGAGATACAATGAGCAGTTCTTC.

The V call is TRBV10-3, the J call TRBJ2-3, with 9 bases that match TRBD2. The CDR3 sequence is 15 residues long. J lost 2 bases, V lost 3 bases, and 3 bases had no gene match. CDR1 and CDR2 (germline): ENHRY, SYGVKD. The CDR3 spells CAISDGGGATDTQYF. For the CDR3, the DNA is TGTGCCATCAGTGACGGCGGGGGGGCCACAGATACGCAGTATTTT.

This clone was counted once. For the CDR3, the DNA is TGTGCCAGCAGTGAAGCGTGGGGGGGCAGTTATCGGACTGAAGCTTTCTTT. This gives the protein CASSEAWGGSYRTEAFF. This sequence joins TRBV6-1 and TRBJ1-1, with a weak D call TRBD1 (6 bases). V gave up 0 bases and J gave up 5 bases, with 19 bases separating them. This CDR3 is built from 17 residues. Looked up from germline, CDR1 is MNHNS and CDR2 is SASEGT.

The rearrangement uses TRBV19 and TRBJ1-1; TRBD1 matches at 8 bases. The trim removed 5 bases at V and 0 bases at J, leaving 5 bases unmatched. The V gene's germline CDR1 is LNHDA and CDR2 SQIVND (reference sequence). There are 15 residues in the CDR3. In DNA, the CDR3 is TGTGCCAGTAGTCTACTGACAGGGGTGAACACTGAAGCTTTCTTT. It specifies CASSLLTGVNTEAFF.

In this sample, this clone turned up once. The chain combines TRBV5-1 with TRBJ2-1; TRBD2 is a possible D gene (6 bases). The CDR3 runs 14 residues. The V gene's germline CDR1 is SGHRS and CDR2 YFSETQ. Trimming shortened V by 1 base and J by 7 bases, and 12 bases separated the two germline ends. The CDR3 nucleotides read TGCGCCAGCAGCTTGTCCGGGAGCGTAAATGAGCAGTTCTTC. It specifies CASSLSGSVNEQFF.

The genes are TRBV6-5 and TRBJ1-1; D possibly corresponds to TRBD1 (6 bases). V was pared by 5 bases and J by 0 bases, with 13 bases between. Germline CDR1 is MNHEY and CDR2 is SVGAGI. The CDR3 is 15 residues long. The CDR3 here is CASSPNGQMNTEAFF. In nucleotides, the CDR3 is TGTGCCAGCAGTCCAAACGGACAGATGAACACTGAAGCTTTCTTT.

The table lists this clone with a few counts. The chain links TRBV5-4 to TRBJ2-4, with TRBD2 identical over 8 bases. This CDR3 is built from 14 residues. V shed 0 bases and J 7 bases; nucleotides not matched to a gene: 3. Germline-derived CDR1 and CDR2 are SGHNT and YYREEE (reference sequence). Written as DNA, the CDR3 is TGTGCCAGCAGCTTGGCGGGGGGGGCCAACATTCAGTACTTC. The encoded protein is CASSLAGGANIQYF.

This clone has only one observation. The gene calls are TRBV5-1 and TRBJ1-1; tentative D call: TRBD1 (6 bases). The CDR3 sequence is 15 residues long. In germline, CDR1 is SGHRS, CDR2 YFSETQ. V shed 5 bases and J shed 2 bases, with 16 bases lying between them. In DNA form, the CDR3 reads TGCGCCAGCAGTCCCTCGGCGGGGGGCAACACTGAAGCTTTCTTT. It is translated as CASSPSAGGNTEAFF. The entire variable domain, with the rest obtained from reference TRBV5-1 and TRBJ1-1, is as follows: KAGVTQTPRYLIKTRGQQVTLSCSPISGHRSVSWYQQTPGQGLQFLFEYFSETQRNKGNFPGRFSGRQFSNSRSEMNVSTLELGDSALYLCASSPSAGGNTEAFFGQGTRLTVV.

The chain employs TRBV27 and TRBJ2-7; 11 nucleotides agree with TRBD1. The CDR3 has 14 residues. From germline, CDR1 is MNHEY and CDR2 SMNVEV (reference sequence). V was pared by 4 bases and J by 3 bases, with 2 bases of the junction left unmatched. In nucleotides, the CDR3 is TGTGCCAGCAGTTCCGGGACAGGGGGCTACGAGCAGTACTTC. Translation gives CASSSGTGGYEQYF.

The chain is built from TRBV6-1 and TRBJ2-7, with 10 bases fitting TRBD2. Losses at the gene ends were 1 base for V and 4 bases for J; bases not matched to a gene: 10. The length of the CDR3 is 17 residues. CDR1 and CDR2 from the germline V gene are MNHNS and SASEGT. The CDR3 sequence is CASSEGLAGVLRYEQYF. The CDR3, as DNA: TGTGCCAGCAGTGAAGGGCTAGCGGGGGTCCTCCGGTACGAGCAGTACTTC.

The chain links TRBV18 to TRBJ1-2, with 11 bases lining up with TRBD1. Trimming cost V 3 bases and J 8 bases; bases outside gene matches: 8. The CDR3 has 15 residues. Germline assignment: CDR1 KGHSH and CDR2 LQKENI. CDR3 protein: CASSPGGQGAGGYTF. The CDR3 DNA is TGTGCCAGCTCACCTGGCGGACAGGGGGCCGGAGGCTACACCTTC.

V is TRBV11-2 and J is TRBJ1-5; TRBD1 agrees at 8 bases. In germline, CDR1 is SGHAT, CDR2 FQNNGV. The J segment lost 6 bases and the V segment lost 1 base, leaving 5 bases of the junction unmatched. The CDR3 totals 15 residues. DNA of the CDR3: TGTGCCAGCAGCTTAGCAGGGGGCGGCGGTCAGCCCCAGCATTTT. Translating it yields CASSLAGGGGQPQHF. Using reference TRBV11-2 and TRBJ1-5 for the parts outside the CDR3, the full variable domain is EAGVAQSPRYKIIEKRQSVAFWCNPISGHATLYWYQQILGQGPKLLIQFQNNGVVDDSQLPKDRFSAERLKGVDSTLKIQPAKLEDSAVYLCASSLAGGGGQPQHFGDGTRLSIL.

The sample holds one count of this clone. The CDR3 sequence: CASSERRLEAFF. The DNA of the CDR3 is TGTGCCAGCAGTGAAAGGAGACTTGAAGCTTTCTTT. The chain is built from TRBV6-1 and TRBJ1-1; D is unclear. This CDR3 region has 12 residues. V was trimmed by 2 bases and J by 7 bases, leaving 8 bases between them. Germline V gene lookup returns CDR1 MNHNS and CDR2 SASEGT.

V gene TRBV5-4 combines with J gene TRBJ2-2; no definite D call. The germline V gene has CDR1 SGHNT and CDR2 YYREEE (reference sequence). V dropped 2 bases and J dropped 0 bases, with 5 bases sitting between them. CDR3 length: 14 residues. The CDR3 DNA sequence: TGTGCCAGCAGCTTTCGGGCGAACACCGGGGAGCTGTTTTTT. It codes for CASSFRANTGELFF. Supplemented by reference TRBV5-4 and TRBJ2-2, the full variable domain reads ETGVTQSPTHLIKTRGQQVTLRCSSQSGHNTVSWYQQALGQGPQFIFQYYREEENGRGNFPPRFSGLQFPNYSSELNVNALELDDSALYLCASSFRANTGELFFGEGSRLTVL.

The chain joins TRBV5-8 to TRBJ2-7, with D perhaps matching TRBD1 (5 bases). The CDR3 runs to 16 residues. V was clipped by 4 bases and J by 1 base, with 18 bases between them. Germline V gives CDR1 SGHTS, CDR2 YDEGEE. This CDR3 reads CASSPTITGPSYEQYV. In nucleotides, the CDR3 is TGTGCCAGCAGCCCCACAATAACAGGACCTTCCTACGAGCAGTACGTC.

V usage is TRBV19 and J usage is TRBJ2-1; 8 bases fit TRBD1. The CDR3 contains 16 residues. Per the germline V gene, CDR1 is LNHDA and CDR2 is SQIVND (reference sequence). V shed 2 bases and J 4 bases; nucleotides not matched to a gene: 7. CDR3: CASSIHQGAAYNEQFF. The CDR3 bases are TGTGCCAGTAGTATACATCAGGGGGCCGCGTACAATGAGCAGTTCTTC.

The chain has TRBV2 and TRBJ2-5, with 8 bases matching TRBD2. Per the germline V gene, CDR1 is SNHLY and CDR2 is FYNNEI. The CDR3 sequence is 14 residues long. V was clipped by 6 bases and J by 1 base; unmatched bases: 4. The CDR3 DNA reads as TGTGCCAGCAGCTCCGGGAGGGTCCAAGAGACCCAGTACTTC. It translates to CASSSGRVQETQYF.

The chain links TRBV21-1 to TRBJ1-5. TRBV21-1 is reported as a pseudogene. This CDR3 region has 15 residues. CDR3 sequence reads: CASRGGEEGDQPQHF. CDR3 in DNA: TGTGCCAGCAGAGGGGGGGAGGAGGGAGATCAGCCCCAGCATTTT.

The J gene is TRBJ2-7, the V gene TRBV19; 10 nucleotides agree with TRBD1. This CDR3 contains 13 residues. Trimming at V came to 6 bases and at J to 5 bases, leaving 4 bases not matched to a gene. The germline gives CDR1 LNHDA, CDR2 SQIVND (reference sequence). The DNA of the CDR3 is TGTGCCAGTAGATGGACAGGGGGACACGAGCAGTACTTC. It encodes CASRWTGGHEQYF.

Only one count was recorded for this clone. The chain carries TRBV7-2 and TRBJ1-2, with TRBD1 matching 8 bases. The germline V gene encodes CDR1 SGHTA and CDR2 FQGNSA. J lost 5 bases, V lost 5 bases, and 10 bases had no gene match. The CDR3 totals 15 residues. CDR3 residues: CASSPRQGNSYGYTF. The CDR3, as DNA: TGTGCCAGCAGCCCAAGACAGGGGAATTCGTATGGCTACACCTTC.

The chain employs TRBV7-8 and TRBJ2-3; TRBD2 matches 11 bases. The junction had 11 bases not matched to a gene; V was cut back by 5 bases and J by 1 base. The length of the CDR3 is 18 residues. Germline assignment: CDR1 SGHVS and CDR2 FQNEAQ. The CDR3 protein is CASSITSGGRRRTDTQYF. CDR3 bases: TGTGCCAGCAGCATTACTAGCGGGGGCCGTCGCCGCACAGATACGCAGTATTTT.

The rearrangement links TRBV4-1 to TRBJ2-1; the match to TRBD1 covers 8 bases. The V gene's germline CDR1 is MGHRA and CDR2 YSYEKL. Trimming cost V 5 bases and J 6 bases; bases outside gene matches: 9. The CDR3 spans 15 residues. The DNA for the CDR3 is TGCGCCAGCAGCTACAGGGGGAACGGGGTCAATGAGCAGTTCTTC. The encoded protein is CASSYRGNGVNEQFF.